This T cell receptor beta chain was sequenced in a study of beta chain features in type 1 diabetes. The overall study: Across every sample, 100 million to 130 million sorted cells were examined in total.

As every portion of the isolated RNA was reverse transcribed, the sequencing read expressed TCRB transcripts. The method was immunoSEQ multiplex PCR; TCRdb's version includes in-frame clones alone and lacks a portion of them. The sample records 250,000 to 400,000 clones, less than 15% being singletons. Every participating donor gave one draw, a heparinised blood sample averaging roughly 100 mL. Sort purity for all populations was recorded as exceeding 98%. There are a few counts of this clone. The CDR3 extends over 16 amino acids. J lost 2 bases, V lost 5 bases, and 8 bases had no gene match. The germline V gene encodes CDR1 SEHNR and CDR2 FQNEAQ (reference sequence).

The V call is TRBV7-9, the J call TRBJ1-2, with TRBD1 matching 10 bases. Sequenced sample: central memory CD4+ T cells from blood. The sequence derives from a man younger than 45 in good health. CDR3 nucleotides: TGTGCCAGCAGCACGCGTCCGGGACAGGGGAACTATGGCTACACCTTC. It is translated as CASSTRPGQGNYGYTF. The full variable domain, its missing parts supplied by reference TRBV7-9 and TRBJ1-2, is DTGVSQNPRHKITKRGQNVTFRCDPISEHNRLYWYRQTLGQGPEFLTYFQNEAQLEKSRLLSDRFSAERPKGSFSTLEIQRTEQGDSAMYLCASSTRPGQGNYGYTFGSGTRLTVV.